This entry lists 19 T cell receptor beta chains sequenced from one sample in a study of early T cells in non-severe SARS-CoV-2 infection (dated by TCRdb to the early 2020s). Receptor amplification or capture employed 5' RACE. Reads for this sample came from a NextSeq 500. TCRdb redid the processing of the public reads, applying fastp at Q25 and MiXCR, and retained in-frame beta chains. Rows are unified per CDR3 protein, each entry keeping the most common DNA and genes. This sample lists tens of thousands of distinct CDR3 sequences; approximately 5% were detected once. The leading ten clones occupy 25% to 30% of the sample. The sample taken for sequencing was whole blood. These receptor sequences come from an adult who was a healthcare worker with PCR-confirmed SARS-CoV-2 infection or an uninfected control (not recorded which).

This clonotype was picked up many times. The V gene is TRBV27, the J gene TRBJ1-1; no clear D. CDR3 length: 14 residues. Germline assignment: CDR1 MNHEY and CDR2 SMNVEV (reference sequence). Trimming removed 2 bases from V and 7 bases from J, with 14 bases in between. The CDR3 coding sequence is TGTGCCAGCAGTTTAGTATTCCCCGGACTTGAAGCTTTCTTT. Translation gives CASSLVFPGLEAFF.

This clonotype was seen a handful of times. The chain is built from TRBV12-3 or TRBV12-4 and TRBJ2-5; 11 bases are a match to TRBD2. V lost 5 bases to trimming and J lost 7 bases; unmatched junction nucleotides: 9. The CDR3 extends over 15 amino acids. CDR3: CASSGLAGLGGTQYF. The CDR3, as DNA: TGTGCCAGCAGTGGACTAGCGGGCCTGGGAGGGACCCAGTACTTC.

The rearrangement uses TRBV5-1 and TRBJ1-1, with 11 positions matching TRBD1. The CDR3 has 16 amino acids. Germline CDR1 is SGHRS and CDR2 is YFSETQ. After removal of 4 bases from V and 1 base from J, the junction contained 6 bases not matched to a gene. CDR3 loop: CASSLGQGVGNTEAFF. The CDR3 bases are TGCGCCAGCAGCCTGGGACAGGGGGTAGGGAACACTGAAGCTTTCTTT.

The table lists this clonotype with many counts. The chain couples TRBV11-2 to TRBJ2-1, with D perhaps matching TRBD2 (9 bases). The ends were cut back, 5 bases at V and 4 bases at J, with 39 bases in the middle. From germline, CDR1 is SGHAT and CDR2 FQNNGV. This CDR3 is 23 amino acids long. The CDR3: CASSAGTGGLGLAGLFVYNEQFF. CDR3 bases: TGTGCCAGCAGCGCCGGGACAGGAGGTTTAGGGCTAGCGGGACTCTTCGTTTACAATGAGCAGTTCTTC.

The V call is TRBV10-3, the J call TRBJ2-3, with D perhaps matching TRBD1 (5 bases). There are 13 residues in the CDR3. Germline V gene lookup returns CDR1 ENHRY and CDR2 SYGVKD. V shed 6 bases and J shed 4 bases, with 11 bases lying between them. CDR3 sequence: CAIRGLLADTQYF. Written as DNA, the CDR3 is TGTGCCATCAGGGGGCTGTTGGCAGATACGCAGTATTTT.

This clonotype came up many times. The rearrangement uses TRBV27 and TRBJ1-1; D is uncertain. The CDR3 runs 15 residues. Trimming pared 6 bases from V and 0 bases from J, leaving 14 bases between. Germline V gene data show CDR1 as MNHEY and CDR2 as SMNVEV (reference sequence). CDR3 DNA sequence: TGTGCCAGCAGCCTTAGAGAGGGCTTGAACACTGAAGCTTTCTTT. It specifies CASSLREGLNTEAFF.

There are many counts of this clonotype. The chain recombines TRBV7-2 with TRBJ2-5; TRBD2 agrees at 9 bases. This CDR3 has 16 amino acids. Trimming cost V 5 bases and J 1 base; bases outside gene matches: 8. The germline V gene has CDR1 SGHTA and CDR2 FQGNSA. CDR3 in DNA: TGTGCCAGCAGCCTAGGGGTGACTAGCGGCCAAGAGACCCAGTACTTC. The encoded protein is CASSLGVTSGQETQYF.

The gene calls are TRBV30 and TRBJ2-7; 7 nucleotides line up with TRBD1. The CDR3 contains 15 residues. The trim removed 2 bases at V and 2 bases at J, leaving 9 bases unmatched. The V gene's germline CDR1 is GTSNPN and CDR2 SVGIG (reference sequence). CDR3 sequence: CAWSLPGTVTYEQYF. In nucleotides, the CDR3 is TGTGCCTGGAGTCTACCCGGGACAGTCACCTACGAGCAGTACTTC.

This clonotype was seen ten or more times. The CDR3 sequence is CSAKDRLSYGYTF. As DNA, the CDR3 is TGCAGTGCTAAGGACAGGCTGAGCTATGGCTACACCTTC. The chain carries TRBV20-1 and TRBJ1-2; 7 positions match TRBD1. Germline CDR1 is DFQATT and CDR2 is SNEGSKA (reference sequence). With V trimmed by 4 bases and J by 4 bases, 6 bases remained unmatched. This CDR3 comprises 13 residues.

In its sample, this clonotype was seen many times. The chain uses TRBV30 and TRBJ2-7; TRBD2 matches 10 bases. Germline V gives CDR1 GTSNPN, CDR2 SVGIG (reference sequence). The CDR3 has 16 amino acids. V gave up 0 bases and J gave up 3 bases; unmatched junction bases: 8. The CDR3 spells CAWSVRRLAGHYEQYF. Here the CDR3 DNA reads TGTGCCTGGAGTGTTAGGCGACTAGCGGGTCACTACGAGCAGTACTTC.

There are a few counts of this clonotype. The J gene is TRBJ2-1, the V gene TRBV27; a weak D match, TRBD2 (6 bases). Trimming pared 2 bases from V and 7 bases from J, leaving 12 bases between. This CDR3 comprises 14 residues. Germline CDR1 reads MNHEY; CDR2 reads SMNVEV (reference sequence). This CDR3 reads CASSLRRGGNEQFF. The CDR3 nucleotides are TGTGCCAGCAGTTTACGGCGCGGAGGGAATGAGCAGTTCTTC.

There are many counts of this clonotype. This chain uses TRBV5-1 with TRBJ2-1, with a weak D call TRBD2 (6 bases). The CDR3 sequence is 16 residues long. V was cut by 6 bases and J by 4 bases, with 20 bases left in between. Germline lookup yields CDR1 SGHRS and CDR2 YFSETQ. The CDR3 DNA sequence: TGCGCCAGCACCCCCTTGGTTGGGGGGTGGTACAATGAGCAGTTCTTC. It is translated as CASTPLVGGWYNEQFF.

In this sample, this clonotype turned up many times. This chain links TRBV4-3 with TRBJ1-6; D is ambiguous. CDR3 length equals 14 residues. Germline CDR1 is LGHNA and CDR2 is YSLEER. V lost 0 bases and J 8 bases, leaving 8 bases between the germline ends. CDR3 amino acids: CASSQDEGYSPLHF. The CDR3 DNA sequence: TGCGCCAGCAGCCAAGATGAAGGGTATTCACCCCTCCACTTT.

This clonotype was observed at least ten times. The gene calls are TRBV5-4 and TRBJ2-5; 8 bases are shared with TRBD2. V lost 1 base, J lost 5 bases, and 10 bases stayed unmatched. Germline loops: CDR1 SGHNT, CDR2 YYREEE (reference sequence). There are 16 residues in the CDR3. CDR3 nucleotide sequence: TGTGCCAGCAGCTTGAGGGCGGCGGGAGGAATGGAGACCCAGTACTTC. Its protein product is CASSLRAAGGMETQYF.

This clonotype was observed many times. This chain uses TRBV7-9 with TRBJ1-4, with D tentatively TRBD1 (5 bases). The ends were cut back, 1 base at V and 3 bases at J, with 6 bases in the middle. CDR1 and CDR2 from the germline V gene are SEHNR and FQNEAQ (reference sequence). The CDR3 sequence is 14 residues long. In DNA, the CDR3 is TGTGCCAGCAGCTTAGAACAGGCTAATGAAAAACTGTTTTTT. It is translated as CASSLEQANEKLFF.

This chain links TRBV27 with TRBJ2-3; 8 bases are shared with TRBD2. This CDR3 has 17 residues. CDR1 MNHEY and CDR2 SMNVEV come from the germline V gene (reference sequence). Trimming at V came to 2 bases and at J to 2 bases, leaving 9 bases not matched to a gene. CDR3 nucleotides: TGTGCCAGCAGTTTAACCCCGCGGGGGGCCAACACAGATACGCAGTATTTT. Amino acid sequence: CASSLTPRGANTDTQYF.

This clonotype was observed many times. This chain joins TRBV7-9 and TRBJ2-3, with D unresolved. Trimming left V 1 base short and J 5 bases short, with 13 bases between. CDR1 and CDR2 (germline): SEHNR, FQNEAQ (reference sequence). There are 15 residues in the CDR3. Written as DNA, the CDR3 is TGTGCCAGCAGCTTAGTATCGTCAAATCGAGATACGCAGTATTTT. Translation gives CASSLVSSNRDTQYF.

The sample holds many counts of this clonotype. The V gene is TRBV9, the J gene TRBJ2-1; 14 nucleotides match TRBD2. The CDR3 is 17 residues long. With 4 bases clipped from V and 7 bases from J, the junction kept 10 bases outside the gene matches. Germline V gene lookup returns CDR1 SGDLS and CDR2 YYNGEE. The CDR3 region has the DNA TGTGCCAGCAGCCGATTGGGGACTAGCGGGAGCAGTAATGAGCAGTTCTTC. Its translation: CASSRLGTSGSSNEQFF.

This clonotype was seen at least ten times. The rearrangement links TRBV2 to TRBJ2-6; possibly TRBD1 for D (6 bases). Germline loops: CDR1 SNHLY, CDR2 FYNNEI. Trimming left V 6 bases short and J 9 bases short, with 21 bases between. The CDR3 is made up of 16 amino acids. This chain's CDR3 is CASSRDGQTIFNVLTF. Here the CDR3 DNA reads TGTGCCAGCAGCCGGGACGGACAGACCATCTTCAACGTCCTGACTTTC.